The 20 T cell receptor beta chains below were found in one sample sequenced in a study of blood T cell repertoires in COVID-19. Assay used: immunoSEQ multiplex PCR; TCRdb lists only in-frame clones, some missing. Of roughly 70,000 clones in the sample, roughly four fifths were seen once. The specimen was peripheral blood. These receptor sequences come from a woman between 55 and 75 years old with acute or convalescent COVID-19.

This sequence joins TRBV5-5 and TRBJ1-1, with TRBD1 matching 8 bases. Trimming took 4 bases from V and 4 from J; bases not matched to a gene: 9. The germline CDR1 and CDR2 sequences are SGHKS and YYEKEE (reference sequence). The CDR3 covers 15 residues. CDR3 in DNA: TGTGCCAGCAGCCCCCTACAGGGGGGAGGCACTGAAGCTTTCTTT. It yields the protein CASSPLQGGGTEAFF.

The chain uses TRBV6-5 and TRBJ1-1; perhaps TRBD1 as D (5 bases). The V end was cut by 4 bases, the J end by 4 bases, with 13 bases between. The length of the CDR3 is 14 residues. Germline V gives CDR1 MNHEY, CDR2 SVGAGI. This chain's CDR3 is CASSSWGGATEAFF. The DNA for the CDR3 is TGTGCCAGCAGTTCCTGGGGTGGGGCCACTGAAGCTTTCTTT.

This clone was seen a single time. Other DNA sequences in the same sample also yield this CDR3. The CDR3 DNA reads TGTGCCAGCAGGACGGGACAGGGGCCTTACGAGCAGTACTTC. As protein: CASRTGQGPYEQYF. The V gene is TRBV6-5, the J gene TRBJ2-7; 10 bases are a match to TRBD1. CDR1 and CDR2 (germline): MNHEY, SVGAGI. After removal of 6 bases from V and 4 bases from J, the junction contained 6 bases not matched to a gene. This CDR3 contains 14 residues.

The chain is built from TRBV15 and TRBJ1-5; no reliable D call. Germline assignment: CDR1 LNHNV and CDR2 YYDKDF (reference sequence). Trimming removed 2 bases from V and 0 bases from J, with 11 bases in between. This CDR3 is built from 16 residues. The CDR3 DNA reads TGTGCCACCAGCAGATCTCACTCGGGTAGCAATCAGCCCCAGCATTTT. It encodes CATSRSHSGSNQPQHF.

A single count supports this clone. The chain joins TRBV6-5 to TRBJ1-3; D gene unclear. The CDR3 has 12 amino acids. The V end was cut by 8 bases, the J end by 5 bases, with 10 bases between. CDR1 is MNHEY and CDR2 is SVGAGI in the germline V gene. The CDR3 region is CASGEWRNTIYF. The CDR3, as DNA: TGTGCCAGCGGAGAGTGGCGAAACACCATATATTTT.

The V gene is TRBV7-8, the J gene TRBJ1-1; D gene ambiguous. Looked up from germline, CDR1 is SGHVS and CDR2 is FQNEAQ. Trimming removed 5 bases at V and 0 bases at J, with 16 bases between. CDR3 size: 16 residues. CDR3: CASSAKPTSMNTEAFF. In DNA form, the CDR3 reads TGTGCCAGCAGCGCGAAGCCCACTTCTATGAACACTGAAGCTTTCTTT.

The CDR3 DNA sequence: TGCAGCGTTGAAGCCCCCACCGGCTATGGCTACACCTTC. Translated, it gives CSVEAPTGYGYTF. V gene TRBV29-1 combines with J gene TRBJ1-2; D gene ambiguous. The CDR3 runs to 13 residues. Trimming pared 1 base from V and 4 bases from J, leaving 10 bases between. Germline V gene lookup returns CDR1 SQVTM and CDR2 ANQGSEA.

The chain couples TRBV7-3 to TRBJ2-1; maybe TRBD1 (6 bases). Trimming took 5 bases from V and 7 from J, leaving 9 bases between them. The V gene's germline CDR1 is SGHTA and CDR2 FQGTGA. The CDR3 consists of 12 residues. CDR3 loop: CASSPGQNEQFF. In DNA form, the CDR3 reads TGTGCCAGCAGCCCCGGACAGAATGAGCAGTTCTTC.

This chain uses TRBV5-1 with TRBJ2-3; 7 bases agree with TRBD2. Looked up from germline, CDR1 is SGHRS and CDR2 is YFSETQ. After removal of 3 bases from V and 4 bases from J, the junction contained 14 bases not matched to a gene. The CDR3 extends over 17 amino acids. CDR3 loop: CASSSRGVREGADTQYF. In DNA form, the CDR3 reads TGCGCCAGCAGCTCGCGTGGGGTGAGGGAGGGCGCAGATACGCAGTATTTT.

This clone has only one observation. Here the CDR3 DNA reads TGTGCCAGCAGCTTAGGTGAGAGGACTGAAGCTTTCTTT. Protein product: CASSLGERTEAFF. V gene TRBV11-3 combines with J gene TRBJ1-1, with D unresolved. The CDR3 is 13 amino acids. V dropped 1 base and J dropped 5 bases, with 8 bases sitting between them. Per the germline V gene, CDR1 is SGHNT and CDR2 is YENEEA.

V usage is TRBV9 and J usage is TRBJ2-3; 7 bases match TRBD2. The CDR3 has 15 amino acids. Per the germline V gene, CDR1 is SGDLS and CDR2 is YYNGEE. The V segment lost 3 bases and the J segment 2 bases; nucleotides outside the gene matches: 6. CDR3 sequence (DNA): TGTGCCAGCAGCGCGACTAGCAGAATCACAGATACGCAGTATTTT. It yields the protein CASSATSRITDTQYF.

V gene TRBV27 combines with J gene TRBJ2-3; 11 bases align to TRBD1. V trimming: 3 bases; J trimming: 3 bases; junction bases outside the gene matches: 2. The CDR3 is 15 residues long. The germline CDR1 and CDR2 sequences are MNHEY and SMNVEV (reference sequence). The DNA of the CDR3 is TGTGCCAGCAGTTTCGGGACAGGGGGTACAGATACGCAGTATTTT. This encodes CASSFGTGGTDTQYF.

This chain connects TRBV9 to TRBJ2-1, with D unclear. Germline V CDR1 and CDR2: SGDLS, YYNGEE. CDR3 length: 13 amino acids. V lost 0 bases and J lost 10, with 11 bases in between. CDR3 amino acids: CASSVGAQWEQFF. The CDR3, as DNA: TGTGCCAGCAGCGTAGGGGCCCAGTGGGAGCAGTTCTTC.

The chain has TRBV11-2 and TRBJ2-7; 10 bases line up with TRBD1. CDR1 and CDR2 from the germline V gene are SGHAT and FQNNGV. Losses at the gene ends were 5 bases for V and 7 bases for J; bases not matched to a gene: 5. This CDR3 region has 13 residues. CDR3 amino acids: CASSPDRGLEQYF. In DNA form, the CDR3 reads TGTGCCAGCAGCCCCGACAGGGGGCTTGAGCAGTACTTC.

The rearrangement uses TRBV9 and TRBJ1-1; D is uncertain. The CDR3 is 12 amino acids. The V end lost 5 bases, the J end lost 5 bases, and 10 bases lay between the germline ends. CDR1 and CDR2 (germline): SGDLS, YYNGEE. The CDR3 loop reads CASRRGNTEAFF. For the CDR3, the DNA is TGTGCCAGCAGGCGAGGGAATACTGAAGCTTTCTTT.

The V gene is TRBV11-2, the J gene TRBJ1-6, with 9 positions matching TRBD1. The V gene end was trimmed by 4 bases and the J gene end by 9 bases; junction bases not matched to a gene: 7. Germline V gene sequence: CDR1 SGHAT, CDR2 FQNNGV. The CDR3 consists of 15 residues. This CDR3 reads CASSYRDRVVSPLHF. The CDR3 nucleotides are TGTGCCAGCAGCTATCGGGACAGGGTTGTTTCACCCCTCCACTTT.

This clone was detected once. CDR3 coding DNA: TGTGCCAGCAGGTCAGGGGGCGAAGGAAAGTTCTTC. It codes for CASRSGGEGKFF. The V call is TRBV6-5, the J call TRBJ2-1, with TRBD1 matching over 8 bases. CDR3 length: 12 residues. V lost 6 bases and J lost 14; bases outside the gene matches: 9. CDR1 is MNHEY and CDR2 is SVGAGI in the germline V gene.

This rearrangement joins TRBV5-1 to TRBJ2-5; 9 nucleotides line up with TRBD1. The V and J ends lost 4 bases and 5 bases, in that order; junction bases with no gene match: 9. This CDR3 has 15 residues. The germline CDR1 and CDR2 sequences are SGHRS and YFSETQ. For the CDR3, the DNA is TGCGCCAGCAGCGCACAGGGGGCATTTTACGAGACCCAGTACTTC. It codes for CASSAQGAFYETQYF.

To note about this clone: Its ends do not fully match the called genes, so a read error is possible. The gene calls are TRBV5-1 and TRBJ1-1, with 8 bases fitting TRBD1. In germline, CDR1 is SGHRS, CDR2 YFSETQ. The CDR3 runs 14 residues. CDR3 amino acids: CASSLDGQGSEAFF. CDR3 DNA sequence: TGCGCCAGCAGTTTGGACGGACAGGGCTCTGAAGCTTTCTTT.

The chain joins TRBV27 to TRBJ1-2, with 7 positions matching TRBD1. This CDR3 has 17 amino acids. Germline V gives CDR1 MNHEY, CDR2 SMNVEV (reference sequence). The J segment lost 4 bases and the V segment lost 5 bases, leaving 16 bases of the junction unmatched. DNA for the CDR3: TGTGCCAGCAGTAACACCTATCCGGGACAGCGAATCTATGGCTACACCTTC. This translates into CASSNTYPGQRIYGYTF.